Given below is one T cell receptor (beta chain) in context. Trimming removed 6 bases at V and 7 bases at J, with 16 bases between. Per the germline V gene, CDR1 is MNHEY and CDR2 is SMNVEV (reference sequence). The CDR3 covers 14 residues. This sample was included in a study of blood T cell repertoires in COVID-19. Overall study context: The analysed material was cDNA or gDNA that came from T cells, B-cell-depleted T cells, or PBMCs.

Produced via immunoSEQ multiplex PCR; TCRdb's table is partial and in-frame only. This table has roughly 300,000 clones, around 90% appearing once. The chain links TRBV27 to TRBJ2-4, with D possibly being TRBD2 (6 bases). Sequenced input: peripheral blood. The origin of this receptor is a man aged 18 to 29 with active or convalescent COVID-19. CDR3 bases: TGTGCCAGCAGCCAGGAGAGGGGAGGCAACATTCAGTACTTC. The encoded protein is CASSQERGGNIQYF.